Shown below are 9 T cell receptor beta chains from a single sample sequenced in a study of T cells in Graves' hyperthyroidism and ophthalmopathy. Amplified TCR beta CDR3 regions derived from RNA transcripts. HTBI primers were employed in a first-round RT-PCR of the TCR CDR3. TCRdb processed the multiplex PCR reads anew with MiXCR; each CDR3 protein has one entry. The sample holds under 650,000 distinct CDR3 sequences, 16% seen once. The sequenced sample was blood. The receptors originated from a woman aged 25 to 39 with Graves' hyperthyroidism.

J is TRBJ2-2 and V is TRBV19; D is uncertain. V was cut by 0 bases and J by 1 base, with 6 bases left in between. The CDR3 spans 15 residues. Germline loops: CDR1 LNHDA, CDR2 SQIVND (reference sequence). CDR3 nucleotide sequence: TGTGCCAGTAGTATAGACAGAAGGAACACCGGGGAGCTGTTTTTT. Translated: CASSIDRRNTGELFF.

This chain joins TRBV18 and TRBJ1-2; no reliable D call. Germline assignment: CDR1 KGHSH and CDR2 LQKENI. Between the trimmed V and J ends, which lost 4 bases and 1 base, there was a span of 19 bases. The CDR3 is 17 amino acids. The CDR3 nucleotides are TGTGCCAGCTCACAGATTGCCTTTAGCAGTGATAACTATGGCTACACCTTC. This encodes CASSQIAFSSDNYGYTF.

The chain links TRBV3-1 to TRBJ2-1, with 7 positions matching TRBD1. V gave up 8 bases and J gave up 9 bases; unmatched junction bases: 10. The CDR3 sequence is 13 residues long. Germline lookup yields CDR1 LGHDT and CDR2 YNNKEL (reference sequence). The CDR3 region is CASGRQGDSEQFF. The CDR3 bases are TGTGCCAGCGGCCGACAGGGAGACTCTGAGCAGTTCTTC.

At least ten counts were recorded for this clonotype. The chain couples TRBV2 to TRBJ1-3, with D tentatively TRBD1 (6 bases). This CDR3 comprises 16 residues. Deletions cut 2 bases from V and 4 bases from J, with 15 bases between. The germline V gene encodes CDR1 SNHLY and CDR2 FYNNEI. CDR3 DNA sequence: TGTGCCAGCAGTGAACTGCCCGGGGGCGCAGGAAACACCATATATTTT. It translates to CASSELPGGAGNTIYF.

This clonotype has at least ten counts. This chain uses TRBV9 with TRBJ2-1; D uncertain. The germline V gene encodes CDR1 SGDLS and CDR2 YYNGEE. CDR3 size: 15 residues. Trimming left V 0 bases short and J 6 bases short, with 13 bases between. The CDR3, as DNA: TGTGCCAGCAGCGTAGGGCGCGGAAGCCGCAATGAGCAGTTCTTC. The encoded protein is CASSVGRGSRNEQFF.

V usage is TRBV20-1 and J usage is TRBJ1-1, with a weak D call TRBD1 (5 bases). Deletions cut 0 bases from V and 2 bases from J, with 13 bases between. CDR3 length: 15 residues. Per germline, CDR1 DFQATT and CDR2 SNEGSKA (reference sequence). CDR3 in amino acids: CSARDLQRGNTEAFF. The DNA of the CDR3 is TGCAGTGCTAGAGATTTACAAAGGGGAAACACTGAAGCTTTCTTT.

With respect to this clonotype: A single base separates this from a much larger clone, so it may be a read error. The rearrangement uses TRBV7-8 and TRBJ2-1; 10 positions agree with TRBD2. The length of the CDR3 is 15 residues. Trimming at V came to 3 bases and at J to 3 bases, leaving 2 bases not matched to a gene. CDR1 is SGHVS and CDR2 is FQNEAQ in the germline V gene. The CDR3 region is CASSFGLAVYNEQFF. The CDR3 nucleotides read TGTGCCAGCAGCTTTGGACTAGCGGTCTACAATGAGCAGTTCTTC.

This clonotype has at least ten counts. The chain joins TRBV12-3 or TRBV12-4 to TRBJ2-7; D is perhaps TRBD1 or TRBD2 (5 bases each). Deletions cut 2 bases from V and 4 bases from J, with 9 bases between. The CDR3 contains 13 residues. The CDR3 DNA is TGTGCCAGCAGTTTATCGGGACCGTACGAGCAGTACTTC. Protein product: CASSLSGPYEQYF.

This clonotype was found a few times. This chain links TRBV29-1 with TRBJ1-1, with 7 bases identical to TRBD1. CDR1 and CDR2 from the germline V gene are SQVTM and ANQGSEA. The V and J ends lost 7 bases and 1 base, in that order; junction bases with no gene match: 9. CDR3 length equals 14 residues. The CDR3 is CSAGRGVGNTEAFF. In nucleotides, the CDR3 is TGCAGCGCTGGCAGGGGGGTGGGGAACACTGAAGCTTTCTTT. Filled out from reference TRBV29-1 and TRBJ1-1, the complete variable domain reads SAVISQKPSRDICQRGTSLTIQCQVDSQVTMMFWYRQQPGQSLTLIATANQGSEATYESGFVIDKFPISRPNLTFSTLTVSNMSPEDSSIYLCSAGRGVGNTEAFFGQGTRLTVV.